This T cell receptor beta chain is from a study of CD8 T cells in Susac syndrome. Random-hexamer reverse transcription was applied to roughly 0.5 to 1 ug RNA. MiXCR was run by TCRdb on the immunoSEQ multiplex PCR reads, yielding one entry per CDR3 protein. The data contain just over 150,000 distinct CDR3 sequences, around 96% of them singletons. The CDR3 covers 17 residues. Trimming at V came to 2 bases and at J to 0 bases, leaving 9 bases not matched to a gene. CDR1 is SGHVS and CDR2 is FNYEAQ in the germline V gene. The clonotype comes from a human donor with multiple sclerosis. Sequencing used CD8+ T cells from PBMCs. The chain joins TRBV7-6 to TRBJ2-7, with 8 bases fitting TRBD2. This CDR3 is CASSLRAGEVSSYEQYF. The CDR3, as DNA: TGTGCCAGCAGCTTACGAGCGGGAGAGGTCAGCTCCTACGAGCAGTACTTC.